Described below is a single TCR beta chain sequence and its context. The antigen remains unidentified. The data stem from a study of T cells in localized non-small cell lung cancer. Using immunoSEQ multiplex PCR, the repertoire was profiled, and TCRdb retains in-frame clones only, with some absent. The sample has 55,000 to 75,000 clones, 90% to 95% seen once; the top ten hold roughly 21%. General study points: Heterogeneity is still possible, as just one tumor region was sequenced. Uninvolved adjacent lung had the highest recorded T cell clonality, with tumor below it.

This CDR3 spans 16 amino acids. Trimming took 1 base from V and 1 from J, leaving 15 bases between them. CDR1 SGHNT and CDR2 YYREEE come from the germline V gene (reference sequence). The chain uses TRBV5-4 and TRBJ2-7, with D possibly TRBD1 on 6 matching bases. This specimen consisted of peripheral blood, obtained before any cancer treatment. The source of this sequence is a man between 40 and 70 years old with stage I lung adenocarcinoma. The CDR3 DNA reads as TGTGCCAGCAGCTTGCCCGACCGACAGGCGTCCTACGAGCAGTACTTC. Translating it yields CASSLPDRQASYEQYF.